These T cell receptor beta chains were read from a single sample in a study of early T cells in non-severe SARS-CoV-2 infection. TCRdb ran MiXCR on the 5' RACE reads and lists one entry per CDR3 protein. The sample has about 92,000 distinct CDR3 sequences, about an eighth seen once. The specimen sequenced was whole blood. The receptors originated from an adult who was a healthcare worker with PCR-confirmed SARS-CoV-2 infection or an uninfected control (not recorded which). Each CDR3 is given with its conserved first and last residue. The D gene is left open where the match is weak. Not all rows give a size; the values are once, few, many and, for expanded clones, a class.

D gene	V gene	J gene	clone size	CDR3 DNA	CDR3 protein
TRBD2	TRBV7-6	TRBJ2-2	NA	TGTGCCAGCAGCCTATGGACTAGCGGGAGCCATACCGGGGAGCTGTTTTTT	CASSLWTSGSHTGELFF
NA	TRBV9	TRBJ2-1	NA	TGTGCCAGCAGCGTAGGGTCAGGGGAATACAATGAGCAGTTCTTC	CASSVGSGEYNEQFF
NA	TRBV7-2	TRBJ2-7	few	TGTGCCAGCACCTCGAGCTCCTACGAGCAGTACTTC	CASTSSSYEQYF
NA	TRBV29-1	TRBJ2-1	few	TGCAGCGTAGTACAGGGTGAGCAGTTCTTC	CSVVQGEQFF
NA	TRBV7-9	TRBJ1-1	many	TGTGCCAGCACCCGGATGGGCTTGGGCACTGAAGCTTTCTTT	CASTRMGLGTEAFF
NA	TRBV5-4	TRBJ1-3	NA	TGTGCCAGCAGCAACGGACAGCTATCTGGAAACACCATATATTTT	CASSNGQLSGNTIYF
TRBD1	TRBV29-1	TRBJ2-7	NA	TGCAGCGTCGGGACAGCCTACGAGCAGTACTTC	CSVGTAYEQYF
NA	TRBV11-2	TRBJ2-7	many	TGTGCCAGCAGCTCCACCCCCGTACTAGGGAGTTGGTCCGAGCAGTACTTC	CASSSTPVLGSWSEQYF
NA	TRBV12-3/TRBV12-4	TRBJ1-2	few	TGTGCCAGCAGTCGGGCAATCGACTACACCTTC	CASSRAIDYTF
NA	TRBV19	TRBJ2-7	few	TGTGCCACTTCCCCGGGGATAACCTACGAGCAGTACTTC	CATSPGITYEQYF
NA	TRBV9	TRBJ2-7	few	TGTGCCAGCAGCGTAGGGCTTGCCTACGAGCAGTACTTC	CASSVGLAYEQYF
TRBD2	TRBV2	TRBJ2-4	few	TGTGCCAGCAGTGAAGGGACTAGCGGAGAGAACATTCAGTACTTC	CASSEGTSGENIQYF
NA	TRBV7-2	TRBJ1-5	NA	TGTGCCAGCAGCTTAGGGGGGATTGGTGGGAACAATCAGCCCCAGCATTTT	CASSLGGIGGNNQPQHF
NA	TRBV20-1	TRBJ1-6	few	TGCAGTGCGGAGGGCGCACCTAATTCACCCCTCCACTTT	CSAEGAPNSPLHF
TRBD2	TRBV4-1	TRBJ2-5	many	TGCGCCAGCAGCCTTTTTGGCGGGAGCGGGGGAGAGACCCAGTACTTC	CASSLFGGSGGETQYF
NA	TRBV20-1	TRBJ2-5	NA	TGCAGTGCACACCTAGAGCGGCAAGAGACCCAGTACTTC	CSAHLERQETQYF
NA	TRBV11-2	TRBJ2-1	few	TGTGCCAGCAGCTTAGGGCAGGATGTGATCGATGAGCAGTTCTTC	CASSLGQDVIDEQFF
NA	TRBV5-1	TRBJ2-5	many	TGCGCCAGCAGCGTGGGGGGCGGACAGTTAGAGACCCAGTACTTC	CASSVGGGQLETQYF
NA	TRBV20-1	TRBJ2-7	NA	TGCAGTGCTAGTGAGGACTCCCTCGAGCAGTACTTC	CSASEDSLEQYF
TRBD1	TRBV18	TRBJ2-7	few	TGTGCCAGCTCATATGCCGGGACAGGGAGCTCCTACGAGCAGTACTTC	CASSYAGTGSSYEQYF
TRBD1	TRBV10-3	TRBJ2-7	many	TGTGCCATCAGTGAAACAGGGGGCGTAGTTGGGGAGCAGTACTTC	CAISETGGVVGEQYF
NA	TRBV6-6	TRBJ2-1	few	TGTGCCAGCAGTAAGGACTTCCCTGGGGTGAATGAGCAGTTCTTC	CASSKDFPGVNEQFF
NA	TRBV5-4	TRBJ1-5	NA	TGTGCCAGCAGCTTGGGGGCCAGACAGCCCCAGCATTTT	CASSLGARQPQHF
NA	TRBV4-1	TRBJ1-2	few	TGCGCCAGCAGCCAAGATCCTCACTATGGCTACACCTTC	CASSQDPHYGYTF
NA	TRBV7-9	TRBJ1-2	NA	TGTGCCAGCAGCCCCACGGGACGGGGGCACCTCTATGGCTACACCTTC	CASSPTGRGHLYGYTF
NA	TRBV20-1	TRBJ2-7	NA	TGCAGTGCTAGTTGGCTCGGGGCCTACGAGCAGTACTTC	CSASWLGAYEQYF
NA	TRBV10-1	TRBJ2-1	NA	TGCGCCAGCAGTGAGTCCGGGACCCGGTGGCAGTTCTTC	CASSESGTRWQFF
NA	TRBV28	TRBJ1-4	few	TGTGCCAGCAGTTCCGGGGGGGGGAGTAGGGAAAAACTGTTTTTT	CASSSGGGSREKLFF
NA	TRBV30	TRBJ2-1	NA	TGTGCCCGGGGTGGTGTGGGGGCCAAGTACAATGAGCAGTTCTTC	CARGGVGAKYNEQFF
NA	TRBV11-3	TRBJ2-1	few	TGTGCCAGCAAACAGGGATCTGATTACAATGAGCAGTTCTTC	CASKQGSDYNEQFF
NA	TRBV28	TRBJ2-6	NA	TGTGCCAGCAGCCAAGGGAACTCTGGGGCCAACGTCCTGACTTTC	CASSQGNSGANVLTF
NA	TRBV9	TRBJ2-1	NA	TGTGCCAGCAGCGGCGGGGTTAGCTCCTACAATGAGCAGTTCTTC	CASSGGVSSYNEQFF
TRBD1	TRBV7-2	TRBJ2-4	few	TGTGCCAGCAGCTTCGGACAGGGAGAAAACATTCAGTACTTC	CASSFGQGENIQYF
NA	TRBV27	TRBJ2-7	few	TGTGCCAGCAGTCCGCGGCCCGGACAGCTAGGGTACGAGCAGTACTTC	CASSPRPGQLGYEQYF
NA	TRBV3-1	TRBJ2-7	NA	TGTGCCAGCAGCCACCGGGGCCTCTACGAGCAGTACTTC	CASSHRGLYEQYF
NA	TRBV9	TRBJ1-2	NA	TGTGCCAGCGGTAAAGGGGAGGATGGCTACACCTTC	CASGKGEDGYTF
TRBD1	TRBV5-4	TRBJ2-4	few	TGTGCCAGCAGCTCTCAGGGACAGGCAAACATTCAGTACTTC	CASSSQGQANIQYF
NA	TRBV3-1	TRBJ1-1	few	TGTGCCAGCAGCCAAGGATGGGCCATCCTAACTGAAGCTTTCTTT	CASSQGWAILTEAFF
TRBD1	TRBV7-6	TRBJ2-7	many	TGTGCCAGCAGCTTAGGTTTCGGGACAGATTACGAGCAGTACTTC	CASSLGFGTDYEQYF
NA	TRBV5-1	TRBJ2-7	few	TGCGCCAGCAGCTTGGGCGGCGGGGACTACGAGCAGTACTTC	CASSLGGGDYEQYF
NA	TRBV7-9	TRBJ1-1	many	TGTGCCAGCAGCCCCAAAATTTCCGGGTCGGCTTATGAAGCTTTCTTT	CASSPKISGSAYEAFF
NA	TRBV29-1	TRBJ1-1	NA	TGCAGCGTTCGGACCCAGAACACTGAAGCTTTCTTT	CSVRTQNTEAFF
NA	TRBV5-5	TRBJ1-4	NA	TGTGCCAGCAGCTTTGACCCTACAGGGTTAAAACTGTTTTTT	CASSFDPTGLKLFF
TRBD2	TRBV20-1	TRBJ2-2	NA	TGCAGTGCTGCGACTAGCGGGAGGGCCGGCGGGGAGCTGTTTTTT	CSAATSGRAGGELFF
NA	TRBV27	TRBJ1-1	NA	TGTGCCAGCAGTGCCGGGTCCACTGAAGCTTTCTTT	CASSAGSTEAFF
NA	TRBV20-1	TRBJ2-1	NA	TGCAGTGCTAGCAGGCAGCGCCAATCCTACAATGAGCAGTTCTTC	CSASRQRQSYNEQFF
NA	TRBV6-5	TRBJ2-7	few	TGTGCCAGCAGTTACGTGGGGGCCGAGCAGTACTTC	CASSYVGAEQYF
NA	TRBV29-1	TRBJ1-2	few	TGCAGCGTCCCAGACTCTGGCTACACCTTC	CSVPDSGYTF
NA	TRBV10-2	TRBJ1-2	many	TGCGCCAGCAGCCCGTCGTCAGGTGGGGCCGCTGGCTACACCTTC	CASSPSSGGAAGYTF
NA	TRBV7-9	TRBJ2-7	few	TGTGCCAGCAGCCGTACGTGGGAGCAGTACTTC	CASSRTWEQYF
NA	TRBV30	TRBJ2-3	many	TGTGCCTGGACCCCTAGCACAGATACGCAGTATTTT	CAWTPSTDTQYF
NA	TRBV4-2	TRBJ1-2	NA	TGTGCCAGCAGCCAAGCCCGGTCCGTACGAGATGGCTACACCTTC	CASSQARSVRDGYTF
NA	TRBV2	TRBJ1-5	few	TGTGCCAGCAGTCCATCAGGTGGCTTTCAGCCCCAGCATTTT	CASSPSGGFQPQHF
NA	TRBV7-2	TRBJ1-1	few	TGTGCCAGCGGGGAACAGCTAAGGAACACTGAAGCTTTCTTT	CASGEQLRNTEAFF
NA	TRBV2	TRBJ1-2	NA	TGTGCCAGCAGTGAAACGGGAAGAAACTATGGCTACACCTTC	CASSETGRNYGYTF
TRBD1	TRBV18	TRBJ2-7	NA	TGTGCCAGCTCAAAAGGACAGGGGCACGACGAGCAGTACTTC	CASSKGQGHDEQYF
NA	TRBV7-2	TRBJ1-4	NA	TGTGCCAGCAGCTTAGCGCGTATTGGAGAAAAACTGTTTTTT	CASSLARIGEKLFF